These 21 T cell receptor beta chains were all obtained from the same sample, sequenced in a study of control samples from healthy donors and cancer patients. This table comes from immunoSEQ multiplex PCR, and its TCRdb copy is limited to in-frame clones, with some not included. The sample shows hundreds of thousands of clones, about 80% of them seen only once. The sample comprised PBMCs. All receptors come from a woman in her sixties with lung cancer.

The chain is built from TRBV5-1 and TRBJ2-5, with 9 nucleotides matching TRBD1. Germline values: CDR1 SGHRS, CDR2 YFSETQ. V lost 7 bases, J lost 4 bases, and 8 bases stayed unmatched. This CDR3 comprises 14 residues. The CDR3 nucleotides read TGCGCCAGCTGGGATACAGGGGGCTTAGAGACCCAGTACTTC. This translates into CASWDTGGLETQYF.

This chain connects TRBV18 to TRBJ1-3; D uncertain. Deletions cut 1 base from V and 0 bases from J, with 13 bases between. The CDR3 is 17 amino acids. Germline assignment: CDR1 KGHSH and CDR2 LQKENI. The CDR3 DNA sequence: TGTGCCAGCTCACCACAGGTGGCGGCAAGCTCTGGAAACACCATATATTTT. Its protein is CASSPQVAASSGNTIYF.

The chain carries TRBV5-1 and TRBJ1-2; possibly TRBD1 for D (6 bases). Germline V gene lookup returns CDR1 SGHRS and CDR2 YFSETQ. The CDR3 covers 14 residues. V was cut by 3 bases and J by 4 bases, with 13 bases left in between. CDR3 amino acids: CASSSTGLSYGYTF. The CDR3 nucleotides are TGCGCCAGCAGCTCAACAGGGTTGTCCTATGGCTACACCTTC.

This clone was counted a single time. V usage is TRBV19 and J usage is TRBJ2-1, with a tentative D call TRBD2 (6 bases). Germline loops: CDR1 LNHDA, CDR2 SQIVND (reference sequence). CDR3 size: 13 residues. The V end was cut by 6 bases, the J end by 6 bases, with 12 bases between. DNA of the CDR3: TGTGCCAGTAGCCCAACGGGACTCAATGAGCAGTTCTTC. Protein: CASSPTGLNEQFF. Filled out from reference TRBV19 and TRBJ2-1, the complete variable domain reads DGGITQSPKYLFRKEGQNVTLSCEQNLNHDAMYWYRQDPGQGLRLIYYSQIVNDFQKGDIAEGYSVSREKKESFPLTVTSAQKNPTAFYLCASSPTGLNEQFFGPGTRLTVL.

The CDR3: CASRTPGSPLHF. The CDR3 DNA is TGTGCCAGCAGAACCCCCGGTTCACCCCTCCACTTT. This chain connects TRBV5-4 to TRBJ1-6; no reliable D call. CDR1 SGHNT and CDR2 YYREEE come from the germline V gene (reference sequence). Trimming took 5 bases from V and 9 from J, leaving 9 bases between them. The CDR3 is made up of 12 amino acids.

This clone has a single count. The rearrangement links TRBV29-1 to TRBJ1-1; possible D gene TRBD1, 6 bases. Per the germline V gene, CDR1 is SQVTM and CDR2 is ANQGSEA. The CDR3 covers 12 residues. Trimming removed 0 bases from V and 11 bases from J, with 13 bases in between. CDR3 in amino acids: CSVEDLRGRAFF. CDR3 nucleotide sequence: TGCAGCGTTGAAGATCTCCGGGGGCGGGCTTTCTTT.

The chain has TRBV5-1 and TRBJ1-1; a weak D match, TRBD1 (5 bases). The CDR3 sequence is 14 residues long. V gave up 4 bases and J gave up 4 bases, with 14 bases separating them. Germline V gives CDR1 SGHRS, CDR2 YFSETQ. The CDR3 is CASSRALGATEAFF. The CDR3 nucleotides are TGCGCCAGCAGCAGGGCACTTGGGGCCACTGAAGCTTTCTTT.

V usage is TRBV9 and J usage is TRBJ2-5, with 7 nucleotides matching TRBD2. This CDR3 has 15 residues. Germline assignment: CDR1 SGDLS and CDR2 YYNGEE. The J segment lost 2 bases and the V segment lost 4 bases, leaving 8 bases of the junction unmatched. CDR3 sequence: CASSPWAGAQETQYF. CDR3 in DNA: TGTGCCAGCAGCCCCTGGGCGGGAGCTCAAGAGACCCAGTACTTC.

The chain links TRBV5-1 to TRBJ2-2; 7 nucleotides agree with TRBD2. Germline V gene sequence: CDR1 SGHRS, CDR2 YFSETQ. This CDR3 is 16 amino acids long. Losses at the gene ends were 4 bases for V and 0 bases for J; bases not matched to a gene: 6. The CDR3 spells CASSPGGSSNTGELFF. CDR3 nucleotides: TGCGCCAGCAGCCCGGGGGGATCCTCGAACACCGGGGAGCTGTTTTTT.

This clone came up once. This rearrangement joins TRBV30 to TRBJ2-2; maybe TRBD1 (6 bases). The CDR3 loop spans 12 amino acids. V was shortened by 5 bases and J by 3 bases, with 7 bases between the two germline ends. Germline CDR1 reads GTSNPN; CDR2 reads SVGIG (reference sequence). Here the CDR3 DNA reads TGTGCCTGGGGGACATACACCGGGGAGCTGTTTTTT. Its protein is CAWGTYTGELFF.

This clone is a singleton in its sample. V usage is TRBV6-6 and J usage is TRBJ2-5; possible D gene TRBD2, 7 bases. The ends were cut back, 7 bases at V and 4 bases at J, with 13 bases in the middle. The CDR3 contains 13 residues. Germline CDR1 and CDR2: MNHNY and SVGAGI (reference sequence). The CDR3 coding sequence is TGTGCCAGCAAGGAGGGGGGGGGAGAGACCCAGTACTTC. It is translated as CASKEGGGETQYF.

This clone showed up just once. The V call is TRBV3-1 (or the pseudogene TRBV3-2), the J call TRBJ1-1; D not certain. Germline CDR1 is LGHDT and CDR2 is YNNKEL (reference sequence). V was cut by 6 bases and J by 5 bases, with 13 bases left in between. This CDR3 region has 13 residues. CDR3 DNA: TGTGCCAGCAGTCCGATAAGAGGGACTGAAGCTTTCTTT. Residues: CASSPIRGTEAFF.

This chain joins TRBV4-1 and TRBJ1-4, with D perhaps matching TRBD1 (5 bases). Germline CDR1 reads MGHRA; CDR2 reads YSYEKL. The CDR3 has 16 amino acids. V was shortened by 0 bases and J by 0 bases, with 8 bases between the two germline ends. The chain's CDR3 is CASSQDAGPTNEKLFF. The CDR3 nucleotides are TGCGCCAGCAGCCAAGATGCGGGGCCAACTAATGAAAAACTGTTTTTT.

V usage is TRBV6-5 and J usage is TRBJ2-7; possible D gene TRBD2, 5 bases. The CDR3 extends over 12 amino acids. The germline V gene encodes CDR1 MNHEY and CDR2 SVGAGI. V dropped 7 bases and J dropped 5 bases, with 12 bases sitting between them. Here the CDR3 DNA reads TGTGCCAGCATGGGAGATCGGGACGAGCAGTACTTC. Its translation: CASMGDRDEQYF.

The V and J genes are TRBV7-9 and TRBJ2-7; 7 nucleotides align to TRBD1. V was pared by 3 bases and J by 6 bases, with 2 bases of the junction left unmatched. This CDR3 region has 12 residues. CDR1 is SEHNR and CDR2 is FQNEAQ in the germline V gene (reference sequence). CDR3 region: CASSLTGPEQYF. Here the CDR3 DNA reads TGTGCCAGCAGCTTGACAGGGCCCGAGCAGTACTTC.

This clone appeared once. This chain joins TRBV11-2 and TRBJ2-1; the match to TRBD2 covers 7 bases. V trimming: 4 bases; J trimming: 2 bases; junction bases outside the gene matches: 5. Germline CDR1 and CDR2: SGHAT and FQNNGV. This CDR3 is 15 amino acids long. Here the CDR3 DNA reads TGTGCCAGCAGCTATCTAGCGGACCCCTACAATGAGCAGTTCTTC. It specifies CASSYLADPYNEQFF.

The V gene is TRBV6-5, the J gene TRBJ2-7, with 8 bases matching TRBD1. Germline-derived CDR1 and CDR2 are MNHEY and SVGAGI. The V gene end was trimmed by 2 bases and the J gene end by 3 bases; junction bases not matched to a gene: 6. The CDR3 contains 15 residues. CDR3 sequence (DNA): TGTGCCAGCAGTTACGCAGGGGGCGGTTTCTACGAGCAGTACTTC. Translated, it gives CASSYAGGGFYEQYF.

The chain recombines TRBV3-1 (or the pseudogene TRBV3-2) with TRBJ2-1; the D call may be TRBD1 or TRBD2 (5 bases each). The CDR3 has 16 amino acids. The germline V gene encodes CDR1 LGHDT and CDR2 YNNKEL (reference sequence). V shed 2 bases and J shed 7 bases, with 18 bases lying between them. The CDR3, as DNA: TGTGCCAGCAGCCAACCTACGGGACCGCTTACAAATGAGCAGTTCTTC. Amino acid sequence: CASSQPTGPLTNEQFF.

The chain uses TRBV30 and TRBJ1-2; TRBD1 matches 7 bases. CDR1 GTSNPN and CDR2 SVGIG come from the germline V gene (reference sequence). This CDR3 has 16 residues. J gave up 4 bases and V 0 bases, and 11 bases lay outside the gene matches. The CDR3 protein is CAWSVRLGQLIYGYTF. The DNA of the CDR3 is TGTGCCTGGAGTGTACGTCTGGGACAGCTTATCTATGGCTACACCTTC.

V gene TRBV7-2 combines with J gene TRBJ1-5; D is possibly TRBD1 (6 bases). CDR3 length: 16 amino acids. V was cut by 4 bases and J by 2 bases, with 15 bases left in between. Germline V gene data show CDR1 as SGHTA and CDR2 as FQGNSA. CDR3: CASSSAPGGGNQPQHF. The DNA of the CDR3 is TGTGCCAGCAGCTCCGCCCCCGGGGGCGGCAATCAGCCCCAGCATTTT.

Worth noting for this clone: At the DNA level, this CDR3 is encoded by other sequences in the same sample as well. J is TRBJ1-5 and V is TRBV5-1; the D is unclear. The CDR3 contains 13 residues. Trimming removed 0 bases at V and 4 bases at J, with 5 bases between. The germline CDR1 and CDR2 sequences are SGHRS and YFSETQ. The CDR3 loop is CASSLGANQPQHF. CDR3 sequence (DNA): TGCGCCAGCAGCTTGGGGGCAAATCAGCCCCAGCATTTT.